The entry below describes one T cell receptor (beta chain). The antigen is undetermined. The CDR3 length is 12 residues. CDR1 and CDR2 (germline): DFQATT, SNEGSKA (reference sequence). Trimming took off 3 bases at V and 1 base at J, with 6 bases between the two ends. The data belong to a study of CD8 T cells in ankylosing spondylitis. Broader study findings: It appeared that ankylosing spondylitis blood was characterized by a TCR beta motif of several highly homologous variants. Matched ankylosing spondylitis synovial fluid reportedly showed significant enrichment of disease-linked clones. Previous work reported some of these motif variants in the synovial fluid and blood of reactive arthritis.

TCRdb independently ran MiXCR on the 5' RACE reads; one entry per CDR3 protein. This table holds just under 550,000 distinct CDR3 sequences, roughly 13% found once. The source is a male donor with ankylosing spondylitis. The sample comprised blood, either unsorted or a sorted T cell fraction (not recorded which). V usage is TRBV20-1 and J usage is TRBJ1-1; D is uncertain. DNA of the CDR3: TGCAGTGCTAGGGGAGCGAACACTGAAGCTTTCTTT. It specifies CSARGANTEAFF.